This is a list of T cell receptor beta chains from one sample in a study of T cells after yellow fever vaccination. TCRdb re-called the 5' RACE reads through MiXCR, storing one row per CDR3 protein. Here the sample spans about 400,000 distinct CDR3 sequences, 6.2% being singletons. Sequenced material: PBMCs, taken 5 days after the yellow fever booster vaccination. All receptors come from a man between 25 and 39 years old who received the YFV17D yellow fever vaccine. Both conserved end residues are trimmed from each CDR3. Fields, in order: J gene, D gene, V gene, clone size, CDR3 protein. A D gene is named only where the DNA matches it firmly. Size is omitted from some rows. Given values are once, few, many or a class for expanded clones.

TRBJ2-3	TRBD1	TRBV5-1	NA	ASSLAVGGVDTQY
TRBJ1-5	NA	TRBV18	NA	ASSVGVRNQPQH
TRBJ2-2	TRBD1	TRBV4-1	NA	ASSHLDRGAGFTGELF
TRBJ1-3	NA	TRBV7-8	few	ASSLTPGNTIY
TRBJ2-1	NA	TRBV7-2	many	ASSLVALSYNEQF
TRBJ2-3	TRBD2	TRBV5-1	NA	ASSSAGGSTDTQY
TRBJ2-5	NA	TRBV6-4	few	ASSDSSLVFRGAWYQETQY
TRBJ1-5	NA	TRBV20-1	many	SAKQARGNQPQH
TRBJ2-7	TRBD1	TRBV20-1	few	SARGSGTGSYEQY
TRBJ2-3	NA	TRBV7-2	NA	ASIKGQHTDTQY
TRBJ2-5	TRBD1	TRBV5-1	NA	ASSLEDRGWGTQY